Here is one TCR beta chain with its context. The record originates from a study of blood T cell repertoires in COVID-19. Study in general: PBMCs, B-cell-depleted T cells, or T cells were the source of the cDNA or gDNA that made up the material.

The CDR3 has 14 amino acids. Germline CDR1 and CDR2: SGDLS and YYNGEE. The V end was cut by 5 bases, the J end by 0 bases, with 11 bases between. Under the authors' procedure: The authors estimated nucleated cell counts from reference gene primer amplification. Sequenced by immunoSEQ multiplex PCR; TCRdb stores in-frame clones only, minus some. For V, J and clone size, that table is used; D and trimming come from the DNA. Here the sample spans about 400,000 clones, 87% being singletons. Participants were aged roughly 18 to 90 years, lived in 25 or so US areas, and enrolled virtually. V is TRBV9 and J is TRBJ1-2; possibly TRBD1 for D (6 bases). Sequencing was carried out using PBMCs or T cells enriched from blood (not recorded which). The TCR was taken from a young woman with acute COVID-19. CDR3 nucleotide sequence: TGTGCCAGCAGTGGGGGCGCGGCTAACTATGGCTACACCTTC. This gives the protein CASSGGAANYGYTF.